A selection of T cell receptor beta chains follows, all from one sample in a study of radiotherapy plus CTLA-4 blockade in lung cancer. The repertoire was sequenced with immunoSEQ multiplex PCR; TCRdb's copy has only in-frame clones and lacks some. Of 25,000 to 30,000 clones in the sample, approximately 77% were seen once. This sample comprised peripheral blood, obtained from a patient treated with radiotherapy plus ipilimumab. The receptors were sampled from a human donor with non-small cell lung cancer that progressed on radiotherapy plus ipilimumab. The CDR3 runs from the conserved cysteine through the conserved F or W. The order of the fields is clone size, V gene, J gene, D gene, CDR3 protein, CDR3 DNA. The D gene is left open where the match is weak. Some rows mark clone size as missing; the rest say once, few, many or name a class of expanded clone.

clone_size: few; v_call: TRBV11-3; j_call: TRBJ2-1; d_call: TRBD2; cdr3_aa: CASSRERGSYNEQFF; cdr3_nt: TGTGCCAGCAGCCGGGAGCGGGGAAGTTACAATGAGCAGTTCTTC
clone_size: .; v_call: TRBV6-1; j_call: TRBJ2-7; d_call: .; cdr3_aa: CASSEGRGRYEQYF; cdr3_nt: TGTGCCAGCAGTGAAGGCAGGGGCCGGTACGAGCAGTACTTC
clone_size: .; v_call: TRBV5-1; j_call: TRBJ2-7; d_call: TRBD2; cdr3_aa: CASSFGTSRYYEQYF; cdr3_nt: TGCGCCAGCAGCTTTGGGACTAGCAGATACTACGAGCAGTACTTC
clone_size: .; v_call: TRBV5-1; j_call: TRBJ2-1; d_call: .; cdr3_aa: CASSAYLATHEQFF; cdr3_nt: TGCGCCAGCAGCGCCTACCTAGCGACCCATGAGCAGTTCTTC
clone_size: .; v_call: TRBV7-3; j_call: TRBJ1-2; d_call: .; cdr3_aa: CASSIPGIGGYTF; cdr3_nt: TGTGCCAGCAGCATTCCAGGAATCGGTGGCTACACCTTC
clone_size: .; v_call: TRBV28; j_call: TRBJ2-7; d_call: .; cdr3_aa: CASSLRGKDSYEQYF; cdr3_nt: TGTGCCAGCAGTTTACGAGGGAAGGACTCCTACGAGCAGTACTTC
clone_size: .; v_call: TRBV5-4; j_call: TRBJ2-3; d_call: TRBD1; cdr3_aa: CASSPGDRGVGTDTQYF; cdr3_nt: TGTGCCAGCAGCCCGGGAGACAGGGGGGTGGGCACAGATACGCAGTATTTT
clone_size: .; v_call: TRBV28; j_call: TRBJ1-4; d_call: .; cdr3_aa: CASSFGLSNEKLFF; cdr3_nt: TGTGCCAGCAGTTTCGGTCTCTCTAATGAAAAACTGTTTTTT
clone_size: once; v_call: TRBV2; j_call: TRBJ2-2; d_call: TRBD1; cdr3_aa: CASSDFPGQGINTGELFF; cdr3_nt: TGTGCCAGCAGTGATTTTCCGGGACAGGGAATCAACACCGGGGAGCTGTTTTTT
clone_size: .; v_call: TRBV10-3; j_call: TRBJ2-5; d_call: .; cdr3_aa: CAISESGTQYF; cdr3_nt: TGTGCCATCAGTGAGTCGGGGACCCAGTACTTC
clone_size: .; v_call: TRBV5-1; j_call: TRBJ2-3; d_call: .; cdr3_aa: CASSLSTDTQYF; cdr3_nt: TGCGCCAGCAGCCTGAGCACAGATACGCAGTATTTT
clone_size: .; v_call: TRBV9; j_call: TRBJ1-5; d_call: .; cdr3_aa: CASSVGYSNQPQHF; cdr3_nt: TGTGCCAGCAGCGTAGGTTATAGCAATCAGCCCCAGCATTTT
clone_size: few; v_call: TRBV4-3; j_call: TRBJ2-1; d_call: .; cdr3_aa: CASSQDGTADNEQFF; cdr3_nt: TGCGCCAGCAGCCAAGATGGGACGGCAGACAATGAGCAGTTCTTC
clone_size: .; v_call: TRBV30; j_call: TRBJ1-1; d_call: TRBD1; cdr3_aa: CAQTGGGTEAFF; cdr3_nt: TGTGCCCAAACAGGGGGCGGAACTGAAGCTTTCTTT
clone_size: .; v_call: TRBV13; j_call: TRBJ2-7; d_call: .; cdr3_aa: CASSPGGHEQYF; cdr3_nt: TGTGCCAGCAGCCCCGGGGGCCACGAGCAGTACTTC
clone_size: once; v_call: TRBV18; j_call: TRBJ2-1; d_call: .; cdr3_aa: CASPFPGLYDNEQFF; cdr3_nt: TGTGCCAGCCCTTTTCCGGGACTGTACGACAATGAGCAGTTCTTC
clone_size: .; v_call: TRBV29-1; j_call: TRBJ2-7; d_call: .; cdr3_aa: CSAGPRQYEQYF; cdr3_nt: TGCAGCGCTGGGCCGCGCCAGTACGAGCAGTACTTC
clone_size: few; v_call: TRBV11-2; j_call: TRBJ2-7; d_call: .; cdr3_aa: CASSRTRDKVHEQYF; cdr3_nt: TGTGCCAGCAGCCGCACCCGGGACAAGGTACACGAGCAGTACTTC
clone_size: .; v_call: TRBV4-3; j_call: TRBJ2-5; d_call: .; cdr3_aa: CASSQDRQGGTQYF; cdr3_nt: TGCGCCAGCAGCCAAGATCGGCAGGGAGGGACCCAGTACTTC
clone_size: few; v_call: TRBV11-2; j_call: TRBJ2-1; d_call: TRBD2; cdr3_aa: CASSLDDLAGGHNEQFF; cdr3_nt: TGTGCCAGCAGCTTAGATGATCTAGCGGGAGGGCACAATGAGCAGTTCTTC
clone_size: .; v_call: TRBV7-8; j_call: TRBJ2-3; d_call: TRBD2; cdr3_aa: CATASGGNTDTQYF; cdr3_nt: TGTGCCACCGCTAGCGGGGGGAACACAGATACGCAGTATTTT
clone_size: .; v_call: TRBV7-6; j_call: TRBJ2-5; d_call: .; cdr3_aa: CASSLIVGETQYF; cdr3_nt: TGTGCCAGCAGCTTAATAGTAGGAGAGACCCAGTACTTC
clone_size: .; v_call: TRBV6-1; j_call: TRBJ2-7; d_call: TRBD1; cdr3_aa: CASTSRDRGYEQYF; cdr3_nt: TGTGCCAGCACCAGCCGGGACAGAGGCTACGAGCAGTACTTC
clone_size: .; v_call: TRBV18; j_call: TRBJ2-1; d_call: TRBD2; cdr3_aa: CASSFGTSGYNEQFF; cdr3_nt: TGTGCCAGCTCATTCGGGACTAGCGGTTACAATGAGCAGTTCTTC
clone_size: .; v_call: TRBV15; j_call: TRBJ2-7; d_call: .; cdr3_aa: CATSRAGTYEQYF; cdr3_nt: TGTGCCACCAGCAGAGCAGGGACCTACGAGCAGTACTTC
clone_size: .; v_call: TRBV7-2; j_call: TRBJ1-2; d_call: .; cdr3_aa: CASSLVFQGNYGYTF; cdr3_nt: TGTGCCAGCAGCTTGGTATTCCAGGGTAACTATGGCTACACCTTC
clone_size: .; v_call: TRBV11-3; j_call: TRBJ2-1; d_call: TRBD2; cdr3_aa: CASSPGGGREQFF; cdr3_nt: TGTGCCAGCAGCCCCGGGGGGGGCCGCGAGCAGTTCTTC
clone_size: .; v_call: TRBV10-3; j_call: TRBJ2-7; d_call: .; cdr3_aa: CAISDTTGVPYEQYF; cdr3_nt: TGTGCCATCAGTGACACAACCGGGGTTCCCTACGAGCAGTACTTC
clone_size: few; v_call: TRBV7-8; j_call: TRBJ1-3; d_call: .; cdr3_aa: CASSPGPGNTIYF; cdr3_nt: TGTGCCAGCAGCCCAGGGCCAGGAAACACCATATATTTT
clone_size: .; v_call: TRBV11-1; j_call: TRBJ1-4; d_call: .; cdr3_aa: CASSPRDDPNEKLFF; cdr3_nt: TGTGCCAGCAGCCCCCGGGACGACCCTAATGAAAAACTGTTTTTT
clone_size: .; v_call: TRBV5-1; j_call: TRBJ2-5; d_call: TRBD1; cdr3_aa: CASSLGQGKTQYF; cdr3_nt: TGCGCCAGCAGCTTGGGACAGGGGAAGACCCAGTACTTC
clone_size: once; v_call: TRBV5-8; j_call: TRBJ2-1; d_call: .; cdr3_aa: CASSLSVGYPYNEQFF; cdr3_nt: TGTGCCAGCAGCTTGAGCGTCGGTTACCCCTACAATGAGCAGTTCTTC
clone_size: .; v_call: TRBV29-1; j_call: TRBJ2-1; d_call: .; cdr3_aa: CSVEEGKVSYNEQFF; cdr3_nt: TGCAGCGTTGAAGAGGGGAAGGTCTCCTACAATGAGCAGTTCTTC
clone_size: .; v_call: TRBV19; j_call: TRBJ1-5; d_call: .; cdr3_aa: CASSQGNQPQHF; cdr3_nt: TGTGCCAGTAGCCAGGGAAATCAGCCCCAGCATTTT
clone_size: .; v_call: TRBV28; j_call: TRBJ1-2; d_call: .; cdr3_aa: CASSRTGFNYGYTF; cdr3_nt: TGTGCCAGCAGCCGCACAGGGTTTAACTATGGCTACACCTTC
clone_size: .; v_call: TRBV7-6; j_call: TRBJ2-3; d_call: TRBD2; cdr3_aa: CASSREIAGTDTQYF; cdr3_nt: TGTGCCAGCAGCCGAGAGATAGCGGGTACAGATACGCAGTATTTT
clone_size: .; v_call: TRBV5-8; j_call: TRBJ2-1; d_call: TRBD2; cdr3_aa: CASSLGTSGSGEQFF; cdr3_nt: TGTGCCAGCAGCTTGGGGACTAGCGGGAGCGGTGAGCAGTTCTTC
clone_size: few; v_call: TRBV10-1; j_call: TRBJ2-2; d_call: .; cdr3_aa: CASSESRGTGELFF; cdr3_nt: TGCGCCAGCAGTGAGTCTAGAGGCACCGGGGAGCTGTTTTTT
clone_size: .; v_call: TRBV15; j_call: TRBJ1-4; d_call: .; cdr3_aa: CATSKEGLVSVPNEKLFF; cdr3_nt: TGTGCCACCAGCAAAGAGGGTTTAGTGTCAGTACCTAATGAAAAACTGTTTTTT
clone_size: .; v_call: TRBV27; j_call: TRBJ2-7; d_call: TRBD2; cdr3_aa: CASSLERGWEQYF; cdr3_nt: TGTGCCAGCAGTTTAGAGCGGGGGTGGGAGCAGTACTTC
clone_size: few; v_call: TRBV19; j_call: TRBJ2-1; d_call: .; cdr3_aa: CASTLGGSSYNEQFF; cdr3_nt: TGTGCCAGTACCCTCGGGGGTAGCTCCTACAATGAGCAGTTCTTC
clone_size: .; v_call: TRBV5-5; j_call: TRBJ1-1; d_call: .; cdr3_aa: CASSLFLGGDLDIAFF; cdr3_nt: TGTGCCAGCAGCCTCTTTCTGGGGGGCGACCTCGACATAGCTTTCTTT
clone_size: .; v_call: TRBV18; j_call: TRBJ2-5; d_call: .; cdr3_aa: CASSPPWGRETQYF; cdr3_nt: TGTGCCAGCTCACCACCGTGGGGGCGGGAGACCCAGTACTTC
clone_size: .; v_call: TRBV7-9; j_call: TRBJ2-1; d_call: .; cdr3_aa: CASSAGASYNEQFF; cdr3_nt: TGTGCCAGCAGCGCGGGGGCCTCCTACAATGAGCAGTTCTTC
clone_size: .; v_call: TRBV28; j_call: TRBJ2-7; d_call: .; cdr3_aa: CASSSGQRQSDEQYF; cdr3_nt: TGTGCCAGCAGTTCGGGTCAGAGACAGAGCGACGAGCAGTACTTC
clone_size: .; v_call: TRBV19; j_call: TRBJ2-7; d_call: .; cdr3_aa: CASSKPGHPYEQYF; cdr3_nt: TGTGCCAGTAGTAAACCGGGACACCCATACGAGCAGTACTTC
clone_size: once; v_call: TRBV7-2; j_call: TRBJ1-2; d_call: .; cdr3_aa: CASSPRPGTANYGYTF; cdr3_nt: TGTGCCAGCAGCCCGCGACCCGGTACAGCTAACTATGGCTACACCTTC